The 20 T cell receptor beta chains presented below share a single source sample, sequenced in a study of cytomegalovirus exposure and HLA in healthy donors. 60 Vbeta and 13 Jbeta primers were used in PCR. Sequencing was performed with immunoSEQ multiplex PCR; in TCRdb, only in-frame clones are kept and a portion is missing. Of approximately 79,000 clones listed, around 76% are singletons. Source material: PBMCs. These receptor sequences come from a male donor in good health and CMV-seropositive.

Note on this clone: A read error may produce the germline difference seen at one junction end. The gene calls are TRBV7-9 and TRBJ1-2; 9 bases fit TRBD1. The germline CDR1 and CDR2 sequences are SEHNR and FQNEAQ (reference sequence). The CDR3 is 16 amino acids. The CDR3 region has the DNA TGTTCCAGCAGCTTAGGGGGACAGGGCTGGAACTATGGCTACACCTTC. Its translation: CSSSLGGQGWNYGYTF.

The DNA of the CDR3 is TGTGCCAGCAGTGAATTGGGACAGGGGGCTAATGAGCAGTTCTTC. Translated: CASSELGQGANEQFF. The chain combines TRBV6-1 with TRBJ2-1; 12 bases line up with TRBD1. The germline V gene has CDR1 MNHNS and CDR2 SASEGT. V trimming: 2 bases; J trimming: 7 bases; junction bases outside the gene matches: 3. The CDR3 sequence is 15 residues long.

J is TRBJ1-4 and V is TRBV2; TRBD1 matches 8 bases. The CDR3 consists of 15 residues. The V gene's germline CDR1 is SNHLY and CDR2 FYNNEI. The trim removed 4 bases at V and 6 bases at J, leaving 7 bases unmatched. The CDR3 nucleotides read TGTGCCAGCAGTGCCCAGACAGGGGTATATGAAAAACTGTTTTTT. As protein: CASSAQTGVYEKLFF.

This sequence joins TRBV6-5 and TRBJ2-6; D gene ambiguous. This CDR3 comprises 15 residues. The V gene's germline CDR1 is MNHEY and CDR2 SVGAGI. V was cut by 7 bases and J by 0 bases, with 10 bases left in between. CDR3 bases: TGTGCCAGCAAACAACAGATCTCTGGGGCCAACGTCCTGACTTTC. Protein product: CASKQQISGANVLTF.

The genes are TRBV27 and TRBJ2-2; 7 bases align to TRBD1. J was trimmed by 3 bases and V by 4 bases; bases with no gene match: 8. There are 16 residues in the CDR3. Per the germline V gene, CDR1 is MNHEY and CDR2 is SMNVEV (reference sequence). The DNA of the CDR3 is TGTGCCAGCAGTTACTCCGGGACAGCATACACCGGGGAGCTGTTTTTT. It translates to CASSYSGTAYTGELFF.

This clone was recorded once. J is TRBJ2-1 and V is TRBV19; a possible D gene is TRBD2 (6 bases). CDR3 length: 16 residues. CDR1 and CDR2 (germline): LNHDA, SQIVND (reference sequence). The V end lost 2 bases, the J end lost 7 bases, and 18 bases lay between the germline ends. The CDR3 loop reads CASSILLGGNGNEQFF. In DNA, the CDR3 is TGTGCCAGTAGTATACTACTTGGGGGGAATGGTAATGAGCAGTTCTTC.

The V call is TRBV28, the J call TRBJ1-5; TRBD1 might be the D (6 bases). Between the trimmed V and J ends, which lost 3 bases and 7 bases, there was a span of 13 bases. This CDR3 has 14 amino acids. Germline V lookup: CDR1 MDHEN, CDR2 SYDVKM. CDR3 sequence: CASSLTGQQQPQHF. CDR3 coding DNA: TGTGCCAGCAGTTTGACGGGACAACAGCAGCCCCAGCATTTT.

This CDR3 reads CASRKVGREPQHF. CDR3 coding DNA: TGTGCCAGCAGAAAGGTGGGGCGCGAGCCCCAGCATTTT. The chain uses TRBV28 and TRBJ1-5; D is possibly TRBD1 (5 bases). The V and J ends lost 6 bases and 8 bases respectively, with 14 bases between them. The CDR3 loop spans 13 amino acids. Germline V lookup: CDR1 MDHEN, CDR2 SYDVKM.

V and J are TRBV4-1 and TRBJ1-6; unclear D gene. Per germline, CDR1 MGHRA and CDR2 YSYEKL. Trimming left V 1 base short and J 6 bases short, with 7 bases between. This CDR3 contains 14 residues. CDR3 in amino acids: CASSQGPPNSPLHF. CDR3 nucleotides: TGCGCCAGCAGCCAAGGGCCCCCTAATTCACCCCTCCACTTT.

This clone was counted a few times. The rearrangement joins TRBV4-3 to TRBJ1-5; D might be TRBD1 (5 bases). V lost 0 bases to trimming and J lost 6 bases, with 15 bases between them. CDR3 size: 16 residues. CDR1 is LGHNA and CDR2 is YSLEER in the germline V gene. Written as DNA, the CDR3 is TGCGCCAGCAGCCAAGATAAGGGGAAGGAAAGTCAGCCCCAGCATTTT. Translated, it gives CASSQDKGKESQPQHF.

The chain recombines TRBV5-1 with TRBJ2-7; 7 bases agree with TRBD1. This CDR3 has 15 amino acids. Germline-derived CDR1 and CDR2 are SGHRS and YFSETQ. Trimming at V came to 0 bases and at J to 4 bases, leaving 7 bases not matched to a gene. In DNA, the CDR3 is TGCGCCAGCAGCTTGGCCCCCGGGACAGAATACGAGCAGTACTTC. Translation gives CASSLAPGTEYEQYF.

The chain links TRBV19 to TRBJ2-7; D ambiguous. Germline V gene lookup returns CDR1 LNHDA and CDR2 SQIVND (reference sequence). The CDR3 extends over 14 amino acids. V was shortened by 5 bases and J by 2 bases, with 13 bases between the two germline ends. The CDR3 DNA is TGTGCCAGTAGTTCCCGTGGGCTGACCTACGAGCAGTACTTC. Protein product: CASSSRGLTYEQYF.

The sample holds one count of this clone. CDR3 nucleotides: TGTGCCAGCAGTGAAGGGAGAGGGGGCACCTTC. Protein sequence: CASSEGRGGTF. The gene calls are TRBV6-1 and TRBJ1-2; the D gene is possibly TRBD1 (6 bases). Germline V lookup: CDR1 MNHNS, CDR2 SASEGT. Trimming pared 1 base from V and 13 bases from J, leaving 10 bases between. The CDR3 length is 11 residues.

V is TRBV12-5 and J is TRBJ1-2; D is perhaps TRBD1 (6 bases). Looked up from germline, CDR1 is LGHNT and CDR2 is FRNRAP. Trimming took 0 bases from V and 3 from J, leaving 14 bases between them. CDR3 length equals 16 residues. CDR3 bases: TGTGCTAGTGGTTTGGTACTTGGGGGCGCGTACTATGGCTACACCTTC. Translation: CASGLVLGGAYYGYTF. Complete variable domain (other parts from reference TRBV12-5 and TRBJ1-2): DARVTQTPRHKVTEMGQEVTMRCQPILGHNTVFWYRQTMMQGLELLAYFRNRAPLDDSGMPKDRFSAEMPDATLATLKIQPSEPRDSAVYFCASGLVLGGAYYGYTFGSGTRLTVV.

V usage is TRBV7-2 and J usage is TRBJ2-1, with 7 bases fitting TRBD1. The CDR3 is 12 residues long. Per the germline V gene, CDR1 is SGHTA and CDR2 is FQGNSA. J lost 10 bases, V lost 7 bases, and 7 bases had no gene match. CDR3 coding DNA: TGTGCCAGCAACACAGGGGTAAGCGAGCAGTTCTTC. This encodes CASNTGVSEQFF.

The chain has TRBV29-1 and TRBJ2-7; 8 positions agree with TRBD1. The germline V gene has CDR1 SQVTM and CDR2 ANQGSEA. CDR3 size: 14 residues. Germline trimming cut 1 base from V and 3 bases from J; bases unmatched to any gene: 5. This CDR3 is CSVEVGTGIYEQYF. CDR3 nucleotides: TGCAGCGTTGAAGTTGGGACAGGAATCTACGAGCAGTACTTC.

CDR3 DNA sequence: TGTGCCAGCAGTGCAGAAGCGGGAGTGGCCGGGGAGCTGTTTTTT. Translating it yields CASSAEAGVAGELFF. The chain uses TRBV6-1 and TRBJ2-2; 8 bases agree with TRBD2. The junction had 7 bases not matched to a gene; V was cut back by 4 bases and J by 6 bases. The germline gives CDR1 MNHNS, CDR2 SASEGT. The CDR3 contains 15 residues.

The count of this clone is one. CDR3 sequence reads: CASSLQGSGANVLTF. The CDR3 DNA reads TGTGCCAGCAGCCTTCAGGGCTCTGGGGCCAACGTCCTGACTTTC. This chain links TRBV9 with TRBJ2-6; D perhaps matches TRBD1 (5 bases). The V and J ends lost 4 bases and 0 bases respectively, with 8 bases between them. The CDR3 covers 15 residues. Germline values: CDR1 SGDLS, CDR2 YYNGEE.

In its sample, this clone was seen a few times. This chain links TRBV4-2 with TRBJ2-2, with 10 bases identical to TRBD1. V gave up 3 bases and J gave up 7 bases; unmatched junction bases: 8. The length of the CDR3 is 16 residues. Germline CDR1 is LGHNA and CDR2 is YNFKEQ. This chain's CDR3 is CASSHTDRGFVGELFF. The CDR3, as DNA: TGTGCCAGCAGCCACACGGACAGGGGGTTCGTCGGGGAGCTGTTTTTT.

This clone was seen a handful of times. This chain connects TRBV6-1 to TRBJ2-7; tentatively, D is TRBD2 (6 bases). The CDR3 spans 16 residues. Per germline, CDR1 MNHNS and CDR2 SASEGT. The germline V and J ends were trimmed by 6 bases and 5 bases, with 23 bases remaining between them. For the CDR3, the DNA is TGTGCCAGCAGGGAACCGTCGTACGGGGGATCCGACGAGCAGTACTTC. Translation: CASREPSYGGSDEQYF.